Listed below are T cell receptor beta chains from one sample, sequenced in a study of siplizumab effects on memory and regulatory T cells. Libraries were prepared by immunoSEQ multiplex PCR; TCRdb keeps only in-frame clonotypes and omits some of them. Of fewer than 80,000 clones detected, 93% appear once; the ten largest clones hold roughly 4.7%. The sequenced material came from CD8+ T cells sorted from blood. These receptors came from a human donor in good health. The CDR3 runs from the conserved cysteine through the conserved F or W. D genes are given only for firm matches. Where a row states a size, it is once, few, many or the class of an expanded clone; other rows omit it.

CDR3 protein: CAWGSGRELFF
CDR3 DNA: TGTGCCTGGGGCTCCGGACGGGAACTGTTTTTT
V gene: TRBV30
J gene: TRBJ1-4
clone size: -
D gene: -

CDR3 protein: CASSGRRQGANEKLFF
CDR3 DNA: TGTGCCAGCAGTGGACGAAGACAGGGGGCTAATGAAAAACTGTTTTTT
V gene: TRBV6-1
J gene: TRBJ1-4
clone size: -
D gene: TRBD1

CDR3 protein: CASSQEGQGSYNEQFF
CDR3 DNA: TGCGCCAGCAGCCAAGAGGGACAGGGCTCCTACAATGAGCAGTTCTTC
V gene: TRBV4-3
J gene: TRBJ2-1
clone size: -
D gene: TRBD1

CDR3 protein: CASSWGNTIYF
CDR3 DNA: TGTGCCAGCAGTTGGGGAAACACCATATATTTT
V gene: TRBV28
J gene: TRBJ1-3
clone size: -
D gene: -

CDR3 protein: CASSGVTGELFF
CDR3 DNA: TGTGCCAGCAGCGGGGTAACCGGGGAGCTGTTTTTT
V gene: TRBV6-6
J gene: TRBJ2-2
clone size: -
D gene: -

CDR3 protein: CASSGAGTGETEAFF
CDR3 DNA: TGTGCCAGCAGCGGTGCAGGGACAGGGGAGACTGAAGCTTTCTTT
V gene: TRBV5-5
J gene: TRBJ1-1
clone size: once
D gene: TRBD1

CDR3 protein: CASRPRTSGGASTDTQYF
CDR3 DNA: TGTGCCAGCAGACCCCGGACTAGCGGGGGGGCCAGCACAGATACGCAGTATTTT
V gene: TRBV2
J gene: TRBJ2-3
clone size: -
D gene: TRBD2

CDR3 protein: CASSGTSGNTIYF
CDR3 DNA: TGCGCCAGCAGCGGCACCTCTGGAAACACCATATATTTT
V gene: TRBV5-1
J gene: TRBJ1-3
clone size: -
D gene: -

CDR3 protein: CASSPDSGGAIEQFF
CDR3 DNA: TGCGCCAGCTCCCCGGACAGCGGGGGGGCTATTGAGCAGTTCTTC
V gene: TRBV4-1
J gene: TRBJ2-1
clone size: once
D gene: TRBD2

CDR3 protein: CASSLTSNTEAFF
CDR3 DNA: TGTGCCAGCAGCCTGACTTCGAACACTGAAGCTTTCTTT
V gene: TRBV27
J gene: TRBJ1-1
clone size: -
D gene: -

CDR3 protein: CASSLSTHEQFF
CDR3 DNA: TGTGCCAGCAGCTTATCCACCCATGAGCAGTTCTTC
V gene: TRBV7-9
J gene: TRBJ2-1
clone size: -
D gene: -

CDR3 protein: CASSDSTGYNEQFF
CDR3 DNA: TGTGCCAGCAGTGACTCAACGGGTTACAATGAGCAGTTCTTC
V gene: TRBV6-4
J gene: TRBJ2-1
clone size: few
D gene: -

CDR3 protein: CASSNRLYNEQFF
CDR3 DNA: TGCGCCAGCAGTAACAGACTCTACAATGAGCAGTTCTTC
V gene: TRBV4-3
J gene: TRBJ2-1
clone size: -
D gene: -

CDR3 protein: CASSSGVELPQETQYF
CDR3 DNA: TGTGCCAGCAGTTCGGGGGTAGAACTACCTCAAGAGACCCAGTACTTC
V gene: TRBV2
J gene: TRBJ2-5
clone size: -
D gene: -

CDR3 protein: CAWSSPDRDYQPQHF
CDR3 DNA: TGTGCCTGGAGTTCCCCGGACAGGGATTATCAGCCCCAGCATTTT
V gene: TRBV30
J gene: TRBJ1-5
clone size: once
D gene: TRBD1